These 5 T cell receptor beta chains came from one sample sequenced in a study of cytomegalovirus exposure and HLA in healthy donors. The PCR was carried out with 60 Vbeta primers and 13 Jbeta primers. The data were produced by immunoSEQ multiplex PCR, yet TCRdb's version contains in-frame clones alone and is incomplete. This table holds about 200,000 clones, over 60% found once. Sequencing was carried out using PBMCs. These TCRs come from a man in his late teens or twenties in good health and CMV-seronegative.

The V gene is TRBV10-3, the J gene TRBJ2-2, with 7 positions matching TRBD2. Germline loops: CDR1 ENHRY, CDR2 SYGVKD. The J segment lost 0 bases and the V segment lost 4 bases, leaving 5 bases of the junction unmatched. The CDR3 has 16 amino acids. The CDR3 sequence is CAISALAEANTGELFF. The CDR3 bases are TGTGCCATCAGTGCCCTAGCGGAAGCGAACACCGGGGAGCTGTTTTTT.

The CDR3 reads CASSKTLVTSGIPRLGGGELFF. The CDR3 DNA sequence: TGTGCCAGCAGCAAAACCCTAGTAACTAGCGGGATCCCCCGTTTAGGTGGCGGGGAGCTGTTTTTT. V gene TRBV21-1 combines with J gene TRBJ2-2; the table names TRBD2, a call not compared with the DNA. TRBV21-1 is deemed a pseudogene. The CDR3 has 22 amino acids.

This clone has a handful of counts. The gene calls are TRBV28 and TRBJ2-7; TRBD1 matches at 9 bases. V shed 9 bases and J 5 bases; nucleotides not matched to a gene: 5. This CDR3 spans 12 amino acids. Germline lookup yields CDR1 MDHEN and CDR2 SYDVKM. As DNA, the CDR3 is TGTGCCAGTGGGACAGGGATCAACGAGCAGTACTTC. Its translation is CASGTGINEQYF.

The rearrangement links TRBV6-5 to TRBJ1-1, with D tentatively TRBD1 (6 bases). Deletions cut 6 bases from V and 1 base from J, with 15 bases between. Germline lookup yields CDR1 MNHEY and CDR2 SVGAGI. This CDR3 is built from 15 residues. The CDR3 DNA reads TGTGCCAGCAGCCCACCCCCGGACAGGAACACTGAAGCTTTCTTT. This gives the protein CASSPPPDRNTEAFF.

This clone was seen more than once but under ten times. The genes are TRBV4-1 and TRBJ2-5, with a tentative D call TRBD2 (6 bases). The DNA matches TRBJ2-7 better at its end, which makes the J call doubtful. This CDR3 has 15 residues. Germline CDR1 reads MGHRA; CDR2 reads YSYEKL. In DNA form, the CDR3 reads TGCGCCAGCAGCCAGCTCGCAAGGGGAGGCTACGAGCAGTACTTC. Encoded protein: CASSQLARGGYEQYF.